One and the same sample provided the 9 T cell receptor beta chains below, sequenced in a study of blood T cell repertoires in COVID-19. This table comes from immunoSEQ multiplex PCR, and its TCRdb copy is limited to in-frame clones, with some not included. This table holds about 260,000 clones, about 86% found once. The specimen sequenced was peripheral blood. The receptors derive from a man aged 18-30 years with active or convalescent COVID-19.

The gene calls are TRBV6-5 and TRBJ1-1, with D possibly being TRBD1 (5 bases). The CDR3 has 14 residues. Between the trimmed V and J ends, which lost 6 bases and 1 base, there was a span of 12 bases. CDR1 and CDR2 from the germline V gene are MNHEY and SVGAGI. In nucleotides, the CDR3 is TGTGCCAGCAGCACGCGGGGCAGGAACACTGAAGCTTTCTTT. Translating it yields CASSTRGRNTEAFF.

The CDR3 nucleotides are TGCGCCAGCAGCCAGGGGGGCGGGAGGGCCCTCGGTGAGCAGTTCTTC. Translation: CASSQGGGRALGEQFF. V and J are TRBV4-3 and TRBJ2-1; 9 bases are shared with TRBD2. With 3 bases clipped from V and 9 bases from J, the junction kept 12 bases outside the gene matches. CDR1 and CDR2 from the germline V gene are LGHNA and YSLEER. The CDR3 runs 16 residues.

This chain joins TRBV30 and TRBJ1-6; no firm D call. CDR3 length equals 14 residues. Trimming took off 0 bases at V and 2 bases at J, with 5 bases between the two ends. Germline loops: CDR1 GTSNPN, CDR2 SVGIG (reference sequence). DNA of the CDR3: TGTGCCTGGAGTGTACACACCTATAATTCACCCCTCCACTTT. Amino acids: CAWSVHTYNSPLHF.

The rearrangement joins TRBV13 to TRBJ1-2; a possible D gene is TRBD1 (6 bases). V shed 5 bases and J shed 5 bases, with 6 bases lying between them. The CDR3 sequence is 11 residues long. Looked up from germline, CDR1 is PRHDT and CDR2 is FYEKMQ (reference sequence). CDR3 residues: CASSQGYGYTF. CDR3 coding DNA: TGTGCCAGCAGCCAGGGGTATGGCTACACCTTC.

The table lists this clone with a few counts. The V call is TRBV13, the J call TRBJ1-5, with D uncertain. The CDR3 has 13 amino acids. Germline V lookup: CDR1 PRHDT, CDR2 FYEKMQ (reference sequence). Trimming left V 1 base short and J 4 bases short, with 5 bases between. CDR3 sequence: CASSLARNQPQHF. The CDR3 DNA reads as TGTGCCAGCAGCTTAGCCAGGAATCAGCCCCAGCATTTT.

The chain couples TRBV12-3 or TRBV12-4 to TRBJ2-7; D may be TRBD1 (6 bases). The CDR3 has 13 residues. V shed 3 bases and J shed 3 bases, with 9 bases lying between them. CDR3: CASSFRDNYEQYF. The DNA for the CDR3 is TGTGCCAGCAGTTTCCGGGACAACTACGAGCAGTACTTC.

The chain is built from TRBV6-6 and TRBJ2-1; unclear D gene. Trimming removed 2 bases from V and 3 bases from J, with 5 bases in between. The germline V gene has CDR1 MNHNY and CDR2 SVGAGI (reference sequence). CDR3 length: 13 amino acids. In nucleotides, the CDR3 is TGTGCCAGCAGTTACAACAACTACAATGAGCAGTTCTTC. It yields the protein CASSYNNYNEQFF.

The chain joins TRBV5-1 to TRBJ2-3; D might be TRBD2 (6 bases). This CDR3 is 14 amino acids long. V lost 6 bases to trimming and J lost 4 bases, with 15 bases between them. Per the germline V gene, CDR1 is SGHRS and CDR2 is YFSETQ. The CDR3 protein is CASTMYSGADTQYF. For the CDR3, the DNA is TGCGCCAGCACTATGTATTCGGGGGCAGATACGCAGTATTTT.

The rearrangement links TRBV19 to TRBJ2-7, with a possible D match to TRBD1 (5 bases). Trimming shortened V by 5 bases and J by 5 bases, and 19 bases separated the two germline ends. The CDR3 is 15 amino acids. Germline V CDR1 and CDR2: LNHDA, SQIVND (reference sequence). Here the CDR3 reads CASSLSTLGHDEQYF. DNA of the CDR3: TGTGCCAGTAGTCTCTCAACACTGGGGCACGACGAGCAGTACTTC.